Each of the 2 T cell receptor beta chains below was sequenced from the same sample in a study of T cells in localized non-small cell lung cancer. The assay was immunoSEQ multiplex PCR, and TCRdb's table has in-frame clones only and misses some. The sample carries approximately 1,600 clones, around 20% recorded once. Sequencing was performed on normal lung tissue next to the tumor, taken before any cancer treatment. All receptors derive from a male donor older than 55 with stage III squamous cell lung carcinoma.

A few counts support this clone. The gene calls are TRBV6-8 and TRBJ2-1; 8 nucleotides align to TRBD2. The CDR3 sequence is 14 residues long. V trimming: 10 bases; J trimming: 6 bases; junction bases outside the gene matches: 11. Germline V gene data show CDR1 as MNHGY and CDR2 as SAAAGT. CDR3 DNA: TGTGCCATCAGAGACTGGACTAGCACCAATGAGCAGTTCTTC. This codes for CAIRDWTSTNEQFF.

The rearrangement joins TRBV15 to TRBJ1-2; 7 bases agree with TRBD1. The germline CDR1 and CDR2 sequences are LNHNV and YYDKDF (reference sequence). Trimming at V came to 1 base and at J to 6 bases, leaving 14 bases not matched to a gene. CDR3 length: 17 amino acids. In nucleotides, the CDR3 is TGTGCCACCAGCAGAGGAAGTTTTACCGGGACAGAGAATGGCTACACCTTC. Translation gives CATSRGSFTGTENGYTF.